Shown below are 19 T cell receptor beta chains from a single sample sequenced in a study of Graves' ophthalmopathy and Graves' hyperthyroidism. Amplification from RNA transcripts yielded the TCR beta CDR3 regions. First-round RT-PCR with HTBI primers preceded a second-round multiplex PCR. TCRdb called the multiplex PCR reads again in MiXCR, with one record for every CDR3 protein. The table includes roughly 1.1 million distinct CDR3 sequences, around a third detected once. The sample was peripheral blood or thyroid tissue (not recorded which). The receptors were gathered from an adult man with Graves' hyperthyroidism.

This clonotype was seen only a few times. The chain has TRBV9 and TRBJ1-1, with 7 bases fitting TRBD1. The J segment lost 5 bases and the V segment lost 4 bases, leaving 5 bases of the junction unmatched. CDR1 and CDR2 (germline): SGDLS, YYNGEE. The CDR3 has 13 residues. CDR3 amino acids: CASSPWTGTEAFF. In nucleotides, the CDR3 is TGTGCCAGCAGCCCTTGGACAGGAACTGAAGCTTTCTTT. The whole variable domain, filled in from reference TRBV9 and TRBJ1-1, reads DSGVTQTPKHLITATGQRVTLRCSPRSGDLSVYWYQQSLDQGLQFLIQYYNGEERAKGNILERFSAQQFPDLHSELNLSSLELGDSALYFCASSPWTGTEAFFGQGTRLTVV.

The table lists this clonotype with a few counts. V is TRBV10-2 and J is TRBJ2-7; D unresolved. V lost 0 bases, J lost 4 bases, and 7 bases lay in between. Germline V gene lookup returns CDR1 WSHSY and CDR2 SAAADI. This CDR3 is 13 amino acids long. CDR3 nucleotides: TGCGCCAGCAGTGAGTCTGATAGGTACGAGCAGTACTTC. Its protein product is CASSESDRYEQYF.

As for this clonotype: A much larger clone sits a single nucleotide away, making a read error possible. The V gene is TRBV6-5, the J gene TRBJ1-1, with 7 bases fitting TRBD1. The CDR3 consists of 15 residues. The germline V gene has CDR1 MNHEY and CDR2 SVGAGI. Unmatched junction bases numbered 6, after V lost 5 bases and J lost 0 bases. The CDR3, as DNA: TGTGCCAGCAGTCTCCCGGGGACAGTGAACACTGAAGCTTTCTTT. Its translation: CASSLPGTVNTEAFF.

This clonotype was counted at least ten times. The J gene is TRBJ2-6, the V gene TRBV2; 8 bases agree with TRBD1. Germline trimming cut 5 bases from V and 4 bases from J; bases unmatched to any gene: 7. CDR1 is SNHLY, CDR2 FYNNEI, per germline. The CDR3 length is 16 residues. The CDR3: CASSPQGARGANVLTF. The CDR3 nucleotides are TGTGCCAGCAGTCCCCAGGGGGCGCGGGGGGCCAACGTCCTGACTTTC.

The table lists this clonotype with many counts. The CDR3: CASSTEQGASPGAFF. The DNA for the CDR3 is TGCGCCAGCAGCACGGAACAGGGTGCGTCCCCGGGAGCTTTCTTT. The J gene is TRBJ1-1, the V gene TRBV5-1, with D maybe TRBD1 (6 bases). CDR3 length: 15 amino acids. Trimming took 4 bases from V and 10 from J, leaving 23 bases between them. Germline CDR1 and CDR2: SGHRS and YFSETQ.

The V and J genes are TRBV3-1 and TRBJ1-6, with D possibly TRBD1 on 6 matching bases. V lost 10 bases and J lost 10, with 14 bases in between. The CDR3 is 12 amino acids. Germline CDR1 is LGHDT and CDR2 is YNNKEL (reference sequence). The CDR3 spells CAKNRVGSPLHF. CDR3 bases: TGTGCCAAGAACAGGGTCGGCTCACCCCTCCACTTT.

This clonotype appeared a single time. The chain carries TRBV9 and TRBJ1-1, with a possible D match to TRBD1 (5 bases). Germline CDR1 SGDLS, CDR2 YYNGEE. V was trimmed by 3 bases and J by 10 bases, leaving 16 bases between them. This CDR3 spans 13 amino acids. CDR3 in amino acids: CASSGQGPERAFF. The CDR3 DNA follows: TGTGCCAGCAGCGGGCAGGGTCCGGAAAGAGCTTTCTTT.

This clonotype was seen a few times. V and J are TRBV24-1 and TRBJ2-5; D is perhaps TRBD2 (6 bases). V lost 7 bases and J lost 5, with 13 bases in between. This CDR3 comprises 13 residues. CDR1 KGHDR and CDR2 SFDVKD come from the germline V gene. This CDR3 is CATRRTAGETQYF. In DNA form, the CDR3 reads TGTGCCACCAGAAGAACCGCGGGGGAGACCCAGTACTTC.

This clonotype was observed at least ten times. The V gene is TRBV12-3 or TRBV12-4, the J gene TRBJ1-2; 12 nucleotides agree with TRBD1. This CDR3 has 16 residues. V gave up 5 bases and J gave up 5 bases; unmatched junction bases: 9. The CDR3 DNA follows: TGTGCCAGCAGTCCTGGGACAGGGGGCTTAACGTATGGCTACACCTTC. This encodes CASSPGTGGLTYGYTF.

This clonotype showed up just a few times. The CDR3 here is CASSQEGRAALGETQYF. The CDR3 nucleotides read TGCGCCAGCAGCCAAGAGGGGAGAGCAGCTCTGGGCGAGACCCAGTACTTC. The chain couples TRBV4-1 to TRBJ2-5; possible D gene TRBD2, 5 bases. In germline, CDR1 is MGHRA, CDR2 YSYEKL. Trimming removed 0 bases from V and 5 bases from J, with 19 bases in between. The CDR3 sequence is 17 residues long.

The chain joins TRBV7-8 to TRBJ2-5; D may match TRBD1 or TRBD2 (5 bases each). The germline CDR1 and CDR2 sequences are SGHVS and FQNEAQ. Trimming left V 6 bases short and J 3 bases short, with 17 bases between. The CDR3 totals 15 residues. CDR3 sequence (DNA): TGTGCCAGCAGTGCTCCTGGGACCGACAAAGAGACCCAGTACTTC. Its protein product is CASSAPGTDKETQYF.

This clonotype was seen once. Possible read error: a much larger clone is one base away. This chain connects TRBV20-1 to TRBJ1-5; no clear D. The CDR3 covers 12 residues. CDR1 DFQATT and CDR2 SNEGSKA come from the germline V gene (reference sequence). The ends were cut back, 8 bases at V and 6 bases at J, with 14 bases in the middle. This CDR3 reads CSLGRVGQPQHF. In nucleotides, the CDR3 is TGCAGTTTAGGACGGGTTGGTCAGCCCCAGCATTTT.

CDR3 coding DNA: TGCAGCAGTTGGGGTCCTGATGGCTACACCTTC. Encoded protein: CSSWGPDGYTF. V usage is TRBV29-1 and J usage is TRBJ1-2; D uncertain. Trimming removed 8 bases at V and 6 bases at J, with 13 bases between. CDR1 and CDR2 from the germline V gene are SQVTM and ANQGSEA. The CDR3 runs to 11 residues.

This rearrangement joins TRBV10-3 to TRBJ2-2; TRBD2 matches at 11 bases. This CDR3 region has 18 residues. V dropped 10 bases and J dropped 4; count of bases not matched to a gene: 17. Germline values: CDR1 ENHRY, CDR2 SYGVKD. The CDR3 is CASRVSSGLAGPTGELFF. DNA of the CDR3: TGTGCCAGCAGAGTTTCCTCCGGACTAGCGGGCCCCACCGGGGAGCTGTTTTTT.

The CDR3 protein is CASSSGQRDEKLFF. For the CDR3, the DNA is TGTGCCAGCAGTTCGGGACAGAGGGATGAAAAACTGTTTTTT. V usage is TRBV12-3 or TRBV12-4 and J usage is TRBJ1-4, with TRBD1 matching 7 bases. Trimming took 4 bases from V and 6 from J; bases not matched to a gene: 5. The CDR3 loop spans 14 amino acids.

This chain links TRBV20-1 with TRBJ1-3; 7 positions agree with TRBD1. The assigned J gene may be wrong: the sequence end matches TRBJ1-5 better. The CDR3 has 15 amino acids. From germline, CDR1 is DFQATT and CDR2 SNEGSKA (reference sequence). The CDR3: CSASRQGGSNQPQHF. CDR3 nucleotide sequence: TGCAGTGCTAGCAGACAGGGTGGGAGCAATCAGCCCCAGCATTTT.

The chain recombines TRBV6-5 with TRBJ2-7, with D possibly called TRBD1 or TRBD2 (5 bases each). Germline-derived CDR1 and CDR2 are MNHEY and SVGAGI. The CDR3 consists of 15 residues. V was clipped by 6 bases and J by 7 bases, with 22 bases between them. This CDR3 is CASSPPGHSLREQYF. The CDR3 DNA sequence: TGTGCCAGCAGCCCCCCGGGGCACAGTCTGAGGGAGCAGTACTTC.

The CDR3 reads CASSNPGGEAEAFF. As DNA, the CDR3 is TGTGCCAGCAGTAACCCAGGGGGCGAGGCTGAAGCTTTCTTT. The chain has TRBV12-3 or TRBV12-4 and TRBJ1-1, with 8 bases that match TRBD1. The V gene end was trimmed by 5 bases and the J gene end by 6 bases; junction bases not matched to a gene: 8. The CDR3 consists of 14 residues.

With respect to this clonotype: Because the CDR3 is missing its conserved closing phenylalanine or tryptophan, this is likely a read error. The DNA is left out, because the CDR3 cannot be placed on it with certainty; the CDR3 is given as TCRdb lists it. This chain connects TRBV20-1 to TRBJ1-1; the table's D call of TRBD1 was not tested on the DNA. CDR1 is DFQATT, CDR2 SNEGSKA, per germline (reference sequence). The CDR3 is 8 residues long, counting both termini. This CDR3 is CSARPTGG.